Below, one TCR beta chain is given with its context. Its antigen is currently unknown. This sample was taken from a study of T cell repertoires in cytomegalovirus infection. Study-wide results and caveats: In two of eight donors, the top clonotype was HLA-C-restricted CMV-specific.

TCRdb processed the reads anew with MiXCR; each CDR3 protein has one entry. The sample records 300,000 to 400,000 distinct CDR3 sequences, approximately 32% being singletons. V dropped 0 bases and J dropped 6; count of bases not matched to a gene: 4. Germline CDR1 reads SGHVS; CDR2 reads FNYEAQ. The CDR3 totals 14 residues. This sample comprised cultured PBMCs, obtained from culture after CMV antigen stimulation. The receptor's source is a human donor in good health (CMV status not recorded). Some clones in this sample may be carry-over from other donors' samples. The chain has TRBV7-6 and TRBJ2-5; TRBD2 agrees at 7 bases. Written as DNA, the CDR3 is TGTGCCAGCAGCTTAGCGGGGGGGGAACAGACCCAGTACTTC. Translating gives CASSLAGGEQTQYF. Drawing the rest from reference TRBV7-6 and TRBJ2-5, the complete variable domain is GAGVSQSPRYKVTKRGQDVALRCDPISGHVSLYWYRQALGQGPEFLTYFNYEAQQDKSGLPNDRFSAERPEGSISTLTIQRTEQRDSAMYRCASSLAGGEQTQYFGPGTRLLVL.